The T cell receptor beta chain described here comes from a study of T cell responses to AZD1222 COVID-19 vaccine (dated by TCRdb to the early 2020s). In the study overall: Because spike-specific TCR depth and breadth did not differ between the two schedules, AZD1222 recipients who got a second dose at roughly 4 weeks were pooled with those who got a second dose at roughly 12 weeks. TCR sequencing was performed for approximately 240 trial participants, of whom some 200 were given two doses of AZD1222 and some 26 were given two doses of MenACWY control vaccine. Enrollment into the trials was organized by age into subgroups of 18-55, 56-69 and 70-plus years, and those subgroups contained roughly 140, 27 and 60 TCR-sequenced participants, respectively. Broad study findings and their caveats: Because no day 14 peak-response samples were available, repertoires were characterized only after the peak T cell response. The vaccine-associated CD4 TCRs covered the entire spike protein, and the dominant responses fell in regions 160-218 and 743-854. The 56-69-year group was small, and its depth increase did not reach significance, likely because of low power. After two AZD1222 doses, both the breadth and the depth of spike-specific TCRs were significantly higher than at day 0 and than in MenACWY recipients. Conclusions about previously exposed vaccinees were limited because only a handful of AZD1222 recipients were SARS-CoV-2 seropositive at baseline. Reportedly, close to half of the unique spike-specific TCRs recognized epitopes lying outside the regions that are mutated in the B.1.351 and B.1.1.7 variants. Most participants were white British and females outnumbered males, and the authors suggested that clonal diversity may have been underestimated.

The CDR3 regions of human TCRbeta chains were analyzed by immunosequencing. As for how the authors treated the data: Repertoire TCRs were checked for matches against a reference library of SARS-CoV-2-specific TCRs that had been generated using the MIRA antigen-specificity platform. Breadth was defined as the fraction of unique TCRs that were SARS-CoV-2-associated, and depth was defined as the fraction of total T cells that were SARS-CoV-2-associated. Using the MIRA data, every spike-specific TCR was mapped to the spike region that the TCR reacted to and assigned to either a CD4 or a CD8 class. Log10-transformed breadth and depth values were compared by one-way ANOVA with Sidak's multiple comparisons tests. TCRdb stores this immuneACCESS table with in-frame sequences only. Part of the clones is absent; in the studies checked, under half of the shortfall reflects unresolved V genes, and no reason is known for the rest. The V and J calls and clone size come from that table; D and trimming were worked out from the DNA. The sample table shows 130,000 or so clones, and about 90% are seen once. The top ten constitute less than 6.5% of the sample.

Of note for this clone: The specificity of this receptor is unknown. Per-base qualities were not stored, and no clone one base away is much larger.

Reading the label with the study, this specimen's time point is: baseline before first vaccination. Vaccinee samples were obtained from the UK trials COV001 and COV002, which included a single-blind randomized controlled phase 2/3 trial of AZD1222 (ChAdOx1 nCoV-19) in healthy adults. For TCRbeta chain sequencing, PBMC samples were collected from trial participants at day 0 and at day 28 after the second dose. Taken from the germline V gene, the CDR1 and CDR2 loops are SGHRS and YFSETQ. The junction carries 9 bases between V and J, which are trimmed by 0 bases and 2 bases respectively. The CDR3 covers 15 residues, taking in both the cysteine and the phenylalanine. Just CDR3 DNA is preserved here, 45 bases in frame from base 1.

Here the chain combines TRBV5-1 and TRBJ1-3, with an unclear D gene assignment. The source was peripheral blood, collected on day 0 of AZD1222 vaccination. This sequence was found in an adult in good health. The CDR3 has the sequence CASSLGVGAGNTIYF. The DNA sequence is given as TGCGCCAGCAGCTTGGGGGTCGGCGCTGGAAACACCATATATTTT.